This TCR beta chain was profiled in a study of blood T cells in healthy people across ages. Background on the study: About one barcoded TCR beta cDNA was captured per two T cells.

This clonotype was seen many times. Per the germline V gene, CDR1 is SGHRS and CDR2 is YFSETQ. V was pared by 2 bases and J by 0 bases, with 12 bases between. There are 16 residues in the CDR3. Then a second PCR, running roughly 7 to 11 cycles, was carried out with a sample-barcoded 5' primer and a J-beta primer mix. TCRdb ran MiXCR on the 5' RACE reads and lists one entry per CDR3 protein. The data contain about 670,000 distinct CDR3 sequences, approximately 52% of them seen just once; the ten biggest clones take up approximately 13%. Per individual sample, total RNA of at least 6 micrograms was extracted.

This chain joins TRBV5-1 and TRBJ2-1, with D perhaps TRBD1 or TRBD2 (5 bases each). The clonotype was recovered from a woman aged 80 or over in good health. Sequencing input: blood. As DNA, the CDR3 is TGCGCCAGCAGCTTTCTGCCAGGGAGCTCCTACAATGAGCAGTTCTTC. Translation: CASSFLPGSSYNEQFF. Filled out from reference TRBV5-1 and TRBJ2-1, the complete variable domain reads KAGVTQTPRYLIKTRGQQVTLSCSPISGHRSVSWYQQTPGQGLQFLFEYFSETQRNKGNFPGRFSGRQFSNSRSEMNVSTLELGDSALYLCASSFLPGSSYNEQFFGPGTRLTVL.